The clone carrying this T cell receptor (beta chain) was seen a handful of times. The antigen is undetermined. Relying on iRepertoire HTBI primers and Arm-PCR of CDR3 regions, the team built TCR beta libraries. Each CDR3 protein is one row after TCRdb ran MiXCR on the multiplex PCR reads. The table includes 500,000 to 800,000 distinct CDR3 sequences, around 32% detected once. This sample was included in a study of regulatory T cells in long-lasting Graves disease. Study-wide findings and caveats: Thyroid tissue went unexamined; only peripheral blood was analyzed. Graves' patients with persistent disease showed TCR diversity lower than patients newly diagnosed. TRBV28, TRBJ1-2 and TRBJ2-5 emerged as the favored segments in persistent disease.

The time point here: persistent/refractory GD, antithyroid drugs over 5 years with positive TRAb. Generation of the TCR library employed RNA extracted from PBMCs. Trimming left V 6 bases short and J 2 bases short, with 13 bases between. The CDR3 is 13 residues long. Per the germline V gene, CDR1 is DFQATT and CDR2 is SNEGSKA (reference sequence). This TCR derives from a female donor with Graves disease. The specimen was peripheral blood mononuclear cells (PBMCs), collected when the disease was refractory, from a patient treated with antithyroid drugs. This sequence joins TRBV20-1 and TRBJ1-1; no clear D gene. The CDR3 region has the DNA TGCAGTGCCCCTCGAGGGCTCAACACTGAAGCTTTCTTT. It encodes CSAPRGLNTEAFF.